The sequence of this TCR beta chain was determined in a study of cytomegalovirus exposure and HLA in healthy donors. Study-wide points: An ancestry cluster, one associated with Asian ancestry, reportedly showed fewer N-insertions than the approximately 660-donor mean in a later analysis. Later work found that TCR association rates differed between HLA loci; DRB1 had the most and HLA-C the fewest. Sequencing likely produced, as an artifact, a cluster of highly shared sequence variants.

The CDR3 runs 17 residues. Germline V gives CDR1 LNHDA, CDR2 SQIVND (reference sequence). V lost 5 bases to trimming and J lost 1 base; unmatched junction nucleotides: 7. 13 Jbeta primers and 60 Vbeta primers were used for the PCR. Assay: immunoSEQ multiplex PCR; the TCRdb copy retains only in-frame clones and omits some. Seen here are more than 90,000 clones, nearly 80% observed once, and the top ten hold 3% to 3.5%. Comment on this clone: Its specificity is unknown.

The chain is built from TRBV19 and TRBJ1-5, with 11 positions matching TRBD1. The source material was PBMCs. The receptor comes from a middle-aged woman in good health and CMV-seronegative. CDR3 residues: CASSGDRGARSNQPQHF. DNA of the CDR3: TGTGCCAGTAGTGGGGACAGGGGGGCGAGGAGCAATCAGCCCCAGCATTTT.